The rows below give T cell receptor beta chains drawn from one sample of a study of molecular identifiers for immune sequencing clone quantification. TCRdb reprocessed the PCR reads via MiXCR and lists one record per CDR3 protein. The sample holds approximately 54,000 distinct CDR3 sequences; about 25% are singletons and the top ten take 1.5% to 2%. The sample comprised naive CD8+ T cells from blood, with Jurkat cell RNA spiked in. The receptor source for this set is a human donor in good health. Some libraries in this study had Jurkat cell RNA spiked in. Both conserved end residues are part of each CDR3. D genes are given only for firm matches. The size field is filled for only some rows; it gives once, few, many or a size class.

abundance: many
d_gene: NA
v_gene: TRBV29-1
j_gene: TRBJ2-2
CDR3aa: CSVEGRGGPSGELFF
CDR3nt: TGCAGCGTTGAAGGTCGCGGAGGGCCCTCCGGGGAGCTGTTTTTT

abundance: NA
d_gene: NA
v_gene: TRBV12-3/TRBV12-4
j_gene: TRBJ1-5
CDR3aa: CASSYWVDQPQHF
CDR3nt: TGTGCCAGCAGTTATTGGGTAGATCAGCCCCAGCATTTT

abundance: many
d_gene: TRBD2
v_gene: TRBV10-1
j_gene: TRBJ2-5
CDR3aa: CASSGLAGETQYF
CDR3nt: TGCGCCAGCAGTGGACTAGCGGGCGAGACCCAGTACTTC

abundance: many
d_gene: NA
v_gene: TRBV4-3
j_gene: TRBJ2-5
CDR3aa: CASSQASGLETQYF
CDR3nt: TGCGCCAGCAGCCAGGCATCGGGGTTGGAGACCCAGTACTTC

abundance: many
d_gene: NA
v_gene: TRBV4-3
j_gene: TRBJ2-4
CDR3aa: CASSQDWRGKNIQYF
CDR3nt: TGCGCCAGCAGCCAAGATTGGAGAGGCAAAAACATTCAGTACTTC

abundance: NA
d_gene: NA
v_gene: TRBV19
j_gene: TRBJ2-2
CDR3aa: CASSTGRDTGEPFF
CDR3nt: TGTGCCAGTAGTACCGGACGGGACACCGGGGAGCCGTTTTTT

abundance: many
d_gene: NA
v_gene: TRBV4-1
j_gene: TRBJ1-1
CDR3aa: CASSRLQGEDTEAFF
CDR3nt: TGCGCCAGCAGCCGTTTACAGGGAGAAGACACTGAAGCTTTCTTT

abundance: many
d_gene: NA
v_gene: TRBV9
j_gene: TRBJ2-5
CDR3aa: CASSVGSEEETQYF
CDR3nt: TGTGCCAGCAGCGTAGGTTCCGAGGAAGAGACCCAGTACTTC

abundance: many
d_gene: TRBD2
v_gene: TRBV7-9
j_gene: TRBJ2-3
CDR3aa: CASSPPTSEISDTQYF
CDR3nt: TGTGCCAGCAGCCCGCCGACTAGCGAGATCAGCGATACGCAGTATTTT

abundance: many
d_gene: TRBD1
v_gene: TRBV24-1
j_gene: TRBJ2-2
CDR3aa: CATSDGQGPNTGELFF
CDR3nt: TGTGCCACCAGTGATGGACAGGGGCCGAACACCGGGGAGCTGTTTTTT

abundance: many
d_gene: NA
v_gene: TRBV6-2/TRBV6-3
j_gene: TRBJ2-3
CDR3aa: CASSPTYWDTQYF
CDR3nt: TGTGCCAGCAGCCCTACTTACTGGGATACGCAGTATTTT

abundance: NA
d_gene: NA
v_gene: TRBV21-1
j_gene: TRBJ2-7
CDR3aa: CASSIVREGPYEQYF
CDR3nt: TGTGCCAGCAGCATAGTTCGGGAGGGGCCCTACGAGCAGTACTTC

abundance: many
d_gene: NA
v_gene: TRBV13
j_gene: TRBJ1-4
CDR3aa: CASSQSRATNEKLFF
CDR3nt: TGTGCCAGCAGCCAATCGCGAGCAACTAATGAAAAACTGTTTTTT

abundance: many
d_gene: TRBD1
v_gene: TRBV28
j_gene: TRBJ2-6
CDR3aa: CASERRGRGANVLTF
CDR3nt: TGTGCCAGCGAACGTAGGGGGCGGGGGGCCAACGTCCTGACTTTC

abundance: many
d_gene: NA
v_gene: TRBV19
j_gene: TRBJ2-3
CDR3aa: CASSILSGAVPDTQYF
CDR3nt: TGTGCCAGTAGTATCCTCAGCGGAGCAGTCCCAGATACGCAGTATTTT

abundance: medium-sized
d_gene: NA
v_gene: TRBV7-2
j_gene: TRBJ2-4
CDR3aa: CASSFGGKNIQYF
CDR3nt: TGTGCCAGCAGCTTCGGTGGCAAAAACATTCAGTACTTC

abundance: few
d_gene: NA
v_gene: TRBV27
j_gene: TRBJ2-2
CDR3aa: CASSLFFGAGSTGELFF
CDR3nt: TGTGCCAGCAGTTTATTTTTTGGGGCGGGCTCGACCGGGGAGCTGTTTTTT

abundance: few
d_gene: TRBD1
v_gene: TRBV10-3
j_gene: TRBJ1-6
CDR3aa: CAISDETGVSPLHF
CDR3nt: TGTGCCATCAGTGATGAGACAGGGGTTTCACCCCTCCACTTT

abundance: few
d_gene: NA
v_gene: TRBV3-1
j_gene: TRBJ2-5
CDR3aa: CASNPRAGEAGPQYF
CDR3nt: TGTGCCAGCAACCCAAGGGCTGGGGAGGCCGGTCCCCAGTACTTC

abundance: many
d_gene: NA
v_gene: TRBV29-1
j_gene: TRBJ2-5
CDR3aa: CSVERGLGVETQYF
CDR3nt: TGCAGCGTTGAACGGGGGCTAGGAGTGGAGACCCAGTACTTC

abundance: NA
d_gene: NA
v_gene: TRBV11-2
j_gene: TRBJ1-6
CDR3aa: CASSRTFEPLHF
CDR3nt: TGTGCCAGCAGCCGGACATTTGAGCCCCTCCACTTT

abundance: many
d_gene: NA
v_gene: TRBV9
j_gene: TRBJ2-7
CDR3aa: CASSLGGFSYEQYF
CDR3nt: TGTGCCAGCAGCCTGGGGGGTTTCTCCTACGAGCAGTACTTC

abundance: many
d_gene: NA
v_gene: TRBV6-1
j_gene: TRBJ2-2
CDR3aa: CASSEIITGELFF
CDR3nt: TGTGCCAGCAGTGAAATCATCACCGGGGAGCTGTTTTTT

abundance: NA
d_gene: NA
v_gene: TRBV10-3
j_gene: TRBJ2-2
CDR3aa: CAISETDSMNTGELFF
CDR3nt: TGTGCCATCAGTGAGACGGACAGTATGAACACCGGGGAGCTGTTTTTT

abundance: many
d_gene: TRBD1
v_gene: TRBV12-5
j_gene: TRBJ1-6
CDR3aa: CASAEMRTGTDSPLHF
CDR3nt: TGTGCTAGTGCCGAAATGAGGACAGGGACGGACTCACCCCTCCACTTT

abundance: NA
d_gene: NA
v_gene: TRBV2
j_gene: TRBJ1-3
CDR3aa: CASSNPGEAPGNTIYF
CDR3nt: TGTGCCAGCAGCAACCCTGGTGAGGCTCCGGGAAACACCATATATTTT

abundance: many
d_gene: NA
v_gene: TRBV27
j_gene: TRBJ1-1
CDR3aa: CASSLMPENTEAFF
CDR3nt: TGTGCCAGCAGTTTAATGCCCGAGAACACTGAAGCTTTCTTT

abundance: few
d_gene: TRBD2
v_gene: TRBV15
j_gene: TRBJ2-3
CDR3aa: CATSSEWTSGTSTDTQYF
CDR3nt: TGTGCCACCAGCAGTGAATGGACTAGCGGGACTAGCACAGATACGCAGTATTTT

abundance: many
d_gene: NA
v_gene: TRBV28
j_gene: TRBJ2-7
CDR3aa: CASSFYYEQYF
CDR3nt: TGTGCCAGCAGTTTTTACTACGAGCAGTACTTC

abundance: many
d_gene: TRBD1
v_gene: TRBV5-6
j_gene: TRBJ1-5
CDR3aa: CASSFDRARDQPQHF
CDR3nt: TGTGCCAGCAGCTTCGACAGGGCAAGGGATCAGCCCCAGCATTTT

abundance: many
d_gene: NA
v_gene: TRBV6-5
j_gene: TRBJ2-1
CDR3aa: CASSRTYNEQFF
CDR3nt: TGTGCCAGCAGTCGAACCTACAATGAGCAGTTCTTC

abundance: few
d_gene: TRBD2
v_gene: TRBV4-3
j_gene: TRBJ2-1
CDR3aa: CASSQDGLAGLTYNEQFF
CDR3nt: TGCGCCAGCAGCCAAGATGGCCTAGCGGGACTAACCTACAATGAGCAGTTCTTC

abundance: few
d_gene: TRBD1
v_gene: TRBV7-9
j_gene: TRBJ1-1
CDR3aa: CASSLTTGGLTEAFF
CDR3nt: TGTGCCAGCAGCCTGACGACAGGGGGACTTACTGAAGCTTTCTTT

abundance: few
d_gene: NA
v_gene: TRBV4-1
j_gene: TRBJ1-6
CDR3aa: CASSQISAASPLHF
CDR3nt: TGCGCCAGCAGCCAAATTTCCGCGGCTTCACCCCTCCACTTT

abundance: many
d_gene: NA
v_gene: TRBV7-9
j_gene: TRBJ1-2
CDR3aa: CASSSLYGYTF
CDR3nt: TGTGCCAGCAGTTCTCTCTATGGCTACACCTTC

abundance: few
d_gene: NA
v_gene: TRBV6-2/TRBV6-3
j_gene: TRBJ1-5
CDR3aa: CASSYATDYSNQPQHF
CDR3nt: TGTGCCAGCAGTTACGCGACAGATTATAGCAATCAGCCCCAGCATTTT

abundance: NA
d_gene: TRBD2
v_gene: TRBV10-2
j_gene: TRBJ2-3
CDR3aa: CAPSPGGGGPTDTQYF
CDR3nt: TGCGCCCCCAGCCCCGGGGGGGGGGGACCCACAGATACGCAGTATTTT

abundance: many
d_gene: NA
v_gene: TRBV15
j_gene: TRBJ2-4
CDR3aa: CATSRDRGSGDIQYF
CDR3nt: TGTGCCACCAGCAGAGATCGGGGGAGTGGAGACATTCAGTACTTC

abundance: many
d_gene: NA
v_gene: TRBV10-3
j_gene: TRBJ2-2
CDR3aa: CATTKPDNTGELFF
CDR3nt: TGTGCCACTACGAAACCAGATAACACCGGGGAGCTGTTTTTT

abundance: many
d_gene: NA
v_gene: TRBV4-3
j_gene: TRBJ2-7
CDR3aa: CASSQEFLDEQYF
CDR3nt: TGCGCCAGCAGCCAAGAATTCCTAGACGAGCAGTACTTC

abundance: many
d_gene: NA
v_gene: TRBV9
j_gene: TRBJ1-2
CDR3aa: CASTRGNGYTF
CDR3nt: TGTGCCAGTACAAGGGGTAATGGCTACACCTTC

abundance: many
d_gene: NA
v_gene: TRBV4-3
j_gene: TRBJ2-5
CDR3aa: CASSQDRRSQETQYF
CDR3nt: TGCGCCAGCAGCCAAGATCGAAGATCGCAAGAGACCCAGTACTTC

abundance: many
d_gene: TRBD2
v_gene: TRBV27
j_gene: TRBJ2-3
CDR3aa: CASSLGLAGRPSTDTQYF
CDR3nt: TGTGCCAGCAGTTTAGGACTAGCGGGAAGACCTAGCACAGATACGCAGTATTTT

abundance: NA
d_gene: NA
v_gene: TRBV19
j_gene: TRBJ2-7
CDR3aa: CASSTQLTLHYSYEQYF
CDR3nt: TGTGCCAGTAGTACACAGCTGACCCTTCATTATTCCTACGAGCAGTACTTC

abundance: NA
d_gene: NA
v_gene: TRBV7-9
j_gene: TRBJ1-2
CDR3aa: CACSLESIYGYTF
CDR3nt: TGTGCCTGCAGCTTAGAAAGTATTTATGGCTACACCTTC

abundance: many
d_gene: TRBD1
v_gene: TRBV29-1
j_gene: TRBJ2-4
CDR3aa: CSVLTGGTDIQYF
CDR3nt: TGCAGCGTATTGACAGGGGGCACGGACATTCAGTACTTC

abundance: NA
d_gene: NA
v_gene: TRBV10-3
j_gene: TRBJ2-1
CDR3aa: CAISEVGQGFADEQFF
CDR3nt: TGTGCCATCAGTGAGGTGGGGCAGGGGTTCGCAGATGAGCAGTTCTTC

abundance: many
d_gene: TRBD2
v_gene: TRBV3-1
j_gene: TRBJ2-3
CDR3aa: CASSPREAGGSTDTQYF
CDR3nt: TGTGCCAGCAGCCCGCGGGAAGCGGGGGGTAGCACAGATACGCAGTATTTT

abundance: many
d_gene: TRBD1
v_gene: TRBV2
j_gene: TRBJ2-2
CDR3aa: CATADREKSGGELFF
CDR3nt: TGTGCCACCGCTGACAGGGAGAAATCCGGCGGGGAGCTGTTTTTT

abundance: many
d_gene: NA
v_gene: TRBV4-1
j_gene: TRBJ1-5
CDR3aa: CASSQVAFGQPQHF
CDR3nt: TGCGCCAGCAGCCAAGTTGCCTTCGGTCAGCCCCAGCATTTT